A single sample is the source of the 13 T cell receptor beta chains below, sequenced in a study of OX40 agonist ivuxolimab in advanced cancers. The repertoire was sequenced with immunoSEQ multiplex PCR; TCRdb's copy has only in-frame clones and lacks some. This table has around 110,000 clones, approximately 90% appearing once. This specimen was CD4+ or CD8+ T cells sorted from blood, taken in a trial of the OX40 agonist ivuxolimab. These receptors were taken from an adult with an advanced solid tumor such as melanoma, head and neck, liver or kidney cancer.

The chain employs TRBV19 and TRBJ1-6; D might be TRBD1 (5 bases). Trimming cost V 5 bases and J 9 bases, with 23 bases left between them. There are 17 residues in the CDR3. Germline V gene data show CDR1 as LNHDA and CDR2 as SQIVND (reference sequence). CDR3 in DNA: TGTGCCAGTAGTTCCCCCGGGGGGACCTTTGGAAGTTCACCCCTCCACTTT. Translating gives CASSSPGGTFGSSPLHF. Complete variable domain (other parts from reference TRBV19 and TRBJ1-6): DGGITQSPKYLFRKEGQNVTLSCEQNLNHDAMYWYRQDPGQGLRLIYYSQIVNDFQKGDIAEGYSVSREKKESFPLTVTSAQKNPTAFYLCASSSPGGTFGSSPLHFGNGTRLTVT.

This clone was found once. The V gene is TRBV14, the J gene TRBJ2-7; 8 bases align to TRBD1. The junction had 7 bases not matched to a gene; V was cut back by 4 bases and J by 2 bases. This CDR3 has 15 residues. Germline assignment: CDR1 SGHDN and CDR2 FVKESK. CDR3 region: CASSPRDRWAYEQYF. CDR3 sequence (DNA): TGTGCCAGCAGCCCTCGGGACAGGTGGGCCTACGAGCAGTACTTC.

The CDR3 nucleotides read TGTGCCAGCAGCTCTTACCGCCGCCCCCCCACAGATACGCAGTATTTT. Translation: CASSSYRRPPTDTQYF. The chain recombines TRBV21-1 with TRBJ2-3. TRBV21-1 is labeled a pseudogene. The CDR3 length is 16 residues.

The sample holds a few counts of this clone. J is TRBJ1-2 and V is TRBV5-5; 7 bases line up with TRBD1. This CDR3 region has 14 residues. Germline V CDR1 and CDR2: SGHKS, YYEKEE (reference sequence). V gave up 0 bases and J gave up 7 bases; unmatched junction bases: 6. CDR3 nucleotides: TGTGCCAGCAGCTTGGACAGGGGTACGTCTGGCTACACCTTC. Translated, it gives CASSLDRGTSGYTF.

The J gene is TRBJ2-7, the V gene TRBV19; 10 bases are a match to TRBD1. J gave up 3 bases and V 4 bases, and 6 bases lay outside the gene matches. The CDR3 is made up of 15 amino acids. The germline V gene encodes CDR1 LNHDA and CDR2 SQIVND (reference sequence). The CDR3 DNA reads TGTGCCAGTAGTACCGCGTGGACAGGGGGCTACGAGCAGTACTTC. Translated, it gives CASSTAWTGGYEQYF.

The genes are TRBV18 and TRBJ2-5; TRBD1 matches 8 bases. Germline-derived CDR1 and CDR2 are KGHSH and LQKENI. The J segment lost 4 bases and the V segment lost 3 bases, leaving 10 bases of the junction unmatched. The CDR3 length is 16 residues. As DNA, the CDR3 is TGTGCCAGCTCACCCAGGACAGGGTCTCAGGGAGAGACCCAGTACTTC. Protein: CASSPRTGSQGETQYF.

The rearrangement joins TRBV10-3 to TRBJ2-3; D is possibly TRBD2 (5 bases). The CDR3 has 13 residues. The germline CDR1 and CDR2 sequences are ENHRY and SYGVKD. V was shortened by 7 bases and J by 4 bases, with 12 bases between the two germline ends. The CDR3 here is CAIKPGRADTQYF. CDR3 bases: TGTGCCATCAAACCCGGGCGGGCAGATACGCAGTATTTT.

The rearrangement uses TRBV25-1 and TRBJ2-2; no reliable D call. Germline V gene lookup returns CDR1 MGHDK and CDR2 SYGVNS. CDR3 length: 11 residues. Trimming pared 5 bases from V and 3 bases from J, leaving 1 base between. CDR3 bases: TGTGCCAGCAGTCACACCGGGGAGCTGTTTTTT. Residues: CASSHTGELFF.

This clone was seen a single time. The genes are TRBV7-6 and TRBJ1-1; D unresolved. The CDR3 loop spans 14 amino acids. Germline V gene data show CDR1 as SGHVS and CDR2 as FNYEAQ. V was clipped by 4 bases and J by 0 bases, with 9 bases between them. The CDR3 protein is CASSSQEMNTEAFF. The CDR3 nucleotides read TGTGCCAGCAGCTCCCAGGAAATGAACACTGAAGCTTTCTTT. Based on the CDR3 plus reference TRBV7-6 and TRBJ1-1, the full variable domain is GAGVSQSPRYKVTKRGQDVALRCDPISGHVSLYWYRQALGQGPEFLTYFNYEAQQDKSGLPNDRFSAERPEGSISTLTIQRTEQRDSAMYRCASSSQEMNTEAFFGQGTRLTVV.

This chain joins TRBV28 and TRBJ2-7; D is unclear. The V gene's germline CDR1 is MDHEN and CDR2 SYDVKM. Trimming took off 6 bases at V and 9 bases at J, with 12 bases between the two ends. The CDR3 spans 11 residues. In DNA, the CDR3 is TGTGCCAGCAGCCTGGGTATTGCGCAGTACTTC. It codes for CASSLGIAQYF.

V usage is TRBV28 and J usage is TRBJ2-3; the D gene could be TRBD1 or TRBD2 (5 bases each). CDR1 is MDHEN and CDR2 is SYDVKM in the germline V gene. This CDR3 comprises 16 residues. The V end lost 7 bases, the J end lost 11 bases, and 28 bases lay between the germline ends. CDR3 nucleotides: TGTGCCAGCAAACTAGACCCCGAAGCGGCCCAGGGAGAGCAGTATTTT. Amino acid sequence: CASKLDPEAAQGEQYF.

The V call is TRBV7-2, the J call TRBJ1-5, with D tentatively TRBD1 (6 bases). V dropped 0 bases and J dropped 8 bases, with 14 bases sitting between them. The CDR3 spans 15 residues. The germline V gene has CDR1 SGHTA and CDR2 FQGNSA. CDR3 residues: CASSLAAGGGEPQHF. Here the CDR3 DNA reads TGTGCCAGCAGCTTAGCGGCGGGGGGCGGAGAGCCCCAGCATTTT. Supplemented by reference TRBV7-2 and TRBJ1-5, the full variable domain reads GAGVSQSPSNKVTEKGKDVELRCDPISGHTALYWYRQSLGQGLEFLIYFQGNSAPDKSGLPSDRFSAERTGGSVSTLTIQRTQQEDSAVYLCASSLAAGGGEPQHFGDGTRLSIL.

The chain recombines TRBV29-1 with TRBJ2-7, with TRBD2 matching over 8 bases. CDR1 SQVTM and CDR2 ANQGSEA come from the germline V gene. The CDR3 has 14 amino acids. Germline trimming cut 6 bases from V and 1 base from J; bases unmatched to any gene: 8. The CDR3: CSVTYGGRSYEQYF. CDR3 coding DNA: TGCAGCGTCACTTACGGCGGGAGGTCCTACGAGCAGTACTTC.